The present T cell receptor beta chain was sequenced within a study of blood T cell repertoires in COVID-19. Study context: T cells, B-cell-depleted T cells, or PBMCs provided the cDNA or gDNA that served as material.

The germline gives CDR1 ENHRY, CDR2 SYGVKD. This CDR3 has 15 amino acids. Trimming shortened V by 3 bases and J by 2 bases, and 11 bases separated the two germline ends. Sequenced by immunoSEQ multiplex PCR; TCRdb stores in-frame clones only, minus some. The sample holds about 140,000 clones; 70% to 80% are singletons and the top ten take roughly 4.7%. The clonotype originates from a woman aged 80 or older with active or convalescent COVID-19. The rearrangement joins TRBV10-3 to TRBJ1-3, with D perhaps matching TRBD1 (5 bases). The sample was peripheral blood. Here the CDR3 DNA reads TGTGCCATCAGTGACGAAGGGGTGGCTGGAAACACCATATATTTT. Translating it yields CAISDEGVAGNTIYF.